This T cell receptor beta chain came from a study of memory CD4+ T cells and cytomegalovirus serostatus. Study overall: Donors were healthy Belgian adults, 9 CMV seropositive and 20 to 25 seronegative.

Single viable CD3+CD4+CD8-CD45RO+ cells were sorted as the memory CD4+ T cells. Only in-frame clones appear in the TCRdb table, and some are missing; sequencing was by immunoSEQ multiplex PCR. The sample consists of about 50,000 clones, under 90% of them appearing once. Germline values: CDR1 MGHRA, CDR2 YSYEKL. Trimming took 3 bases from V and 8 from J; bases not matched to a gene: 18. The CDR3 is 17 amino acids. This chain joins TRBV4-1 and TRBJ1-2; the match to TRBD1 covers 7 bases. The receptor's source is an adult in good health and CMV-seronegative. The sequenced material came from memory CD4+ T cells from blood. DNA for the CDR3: TGCGCCAGCAGCCAGCCCCTAAGCAGGGGGATTGGCAGGGGCTACACCTTC. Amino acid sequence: CASSQPLSRGIGRGYTF.